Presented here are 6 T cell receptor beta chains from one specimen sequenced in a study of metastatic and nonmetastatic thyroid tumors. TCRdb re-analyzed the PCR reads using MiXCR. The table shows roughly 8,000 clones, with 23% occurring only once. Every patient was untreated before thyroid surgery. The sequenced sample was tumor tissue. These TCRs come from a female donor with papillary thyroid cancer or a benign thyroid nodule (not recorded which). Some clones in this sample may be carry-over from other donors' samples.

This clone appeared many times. The CDR3 coding sequence is TGTGCCTGGAGTGTCGGTAGTCGGGTTCTCTCCTACGAGCAGTACTTC. Translated: CAWSVGSRVLSYEQYF. The chain has TRBV30 and TRBJ2-7, with D hard to call. Trimming left V 0 bases short and J 0 bases short, with 15 bases between. CDR3 size: 16 residues. Germline V gene data show CDR1 as GTSNPN and CDR2 as SVGIG (reference sequence).

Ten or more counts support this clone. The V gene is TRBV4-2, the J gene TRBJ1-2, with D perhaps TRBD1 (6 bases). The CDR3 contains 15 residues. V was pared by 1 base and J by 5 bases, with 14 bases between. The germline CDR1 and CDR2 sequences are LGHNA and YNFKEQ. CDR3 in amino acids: CASSQVGQGMYGYTF. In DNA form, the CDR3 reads TGTGCCAGCAGCCAAGTTGGGCAGGGGATGTATGGCTACACCTTC.

The chain's CDR3 is CASSPARQGPYGYTF. In DNA, the CDR3 is TGTGCCAGCAGCCCCGCCAGACAGGGTCCTTATGGCTACACCTTC. The rearrangement links TRBV9 to TRBJ1-2, with TRBD1 matching 7 bases. There are 15 residues in the CDR3. Losses at the gene ends were 4 bases for V and 5 bases for J; bases not matched to a gene: 11. Germline assignment: CDR1 SGDLS and CDR2 YYNGEE.

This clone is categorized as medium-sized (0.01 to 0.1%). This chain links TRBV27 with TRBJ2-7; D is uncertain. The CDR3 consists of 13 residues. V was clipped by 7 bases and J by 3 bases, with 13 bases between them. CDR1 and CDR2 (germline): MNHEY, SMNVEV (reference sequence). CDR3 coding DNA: TGTGCCAGCAAGGAGATGGGGAACTACGAGCAGTACTTC. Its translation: CASKEMGNYEQYF.

The CDR3 DNA sequence: TGTGCCAGCAGTTACAACAGCCACACTGAAGCTTTCTTT. It specifies CASSYNSHTEAFF. The rearrangement uses TRBV6-5 and TRBJ1-1, with D hard to call. Trimming left V 2 bases short and J 3 bases short, with 7 bases between. This CDR3 is built from 13 residues. Germline assignment: CDR1 MNHEY and CDR2 SVGAGI.

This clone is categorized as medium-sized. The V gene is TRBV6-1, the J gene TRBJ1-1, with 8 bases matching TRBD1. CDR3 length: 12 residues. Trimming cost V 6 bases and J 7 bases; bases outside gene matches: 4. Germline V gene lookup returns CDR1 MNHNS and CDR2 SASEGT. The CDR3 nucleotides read TGTGCCAGCAGGGACAGGGTGGGTGAAGCTTTCTTT. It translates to CASRDRVGEAFF.